One and the same sample provided the 22 T cell receptor beta chains below, sequenced in a study of blood T cell repertoires in COVID-19. The method was immunoSEQ multiplex PCR; TCRdb's version includes in-frame clones alone and lacks a portion of them. Of roughly 63,000 clones detected, 79% appear once; the ten largest clones hold roughly 32%. What was sequenced was peripheral blood. Receptors originate from a human donor in a cohort sampled during active COVID-19.

The J gene is TRBJ1-2, the V gene TRBV29-1; 10 bases align to TRBD1. The V gene end was trimmed by 3 bases and the J gene end by 5 bases; junction bases not matched to a gene: 0. The CDR3 consists of 12 residues. Germline loops: CDR1 SQVTM, CDR2 ANQGSEA. Here the CDR3 DNA reads TGCAGCGTTGAGGACAGGGGGTATGGCTACACCTTC. This codes for CSVEDRGYGYTF.

This chain uses TRBV18 with TRBJ1-1; tentatively, D is TRBD1 (6 bases). CDR1 and CDR2 (germline): KGHSH, LQKENI. CDR3 size: 17 residues. V was cut by 1 base and J by 2 bases, with 17 bases left in between. This chain's CDR3 is CASSPLLNRAENTEAFF. DNA for the CDR3: TGTGCCAGCTCACCACTTTTGAACAGGGCAGAAAACACTGAAGCTTTCTTT.

This clone appeared a few times. V and J are TRBV18 and TRBJ2-1; D remains unclear. The germline V and J ends were trimmed by 3 bases and 0 bases, with 15 bases remaining between them. The CDR3 contains 17 residues. The germline gives CDR1 KGHSH, CDR2 LQKENI. The CDR3 spells CASSPLERLSSYNEQFF. The CDR3 DNA reads TGTGCCAGCTCACCTCTCGAGCGTTTAAGCTCCTACAATGAGCAGTTCTTC.

There are a few counts of this clone. CDR3 DNA sequence: TGTGCCAGCAGGGGCCGGGACAGGGGTCACGGGGAGCTGTTTTTT. This encodes CASRGRDRGHGELFF. This chain joins TRBV2 and TRBJ2-2, with 10 bases matching TRBD1. This CDR3 has 15 residues. V shed 6 bases and J 7 bases; nucleotides not matched to a gene: 8. Germline loops: CDR1 SNHLY, CDR2 FYNNEI.

The chain combines TRBV10-3 with TRBJ2-1; 8 nucleotides line up with TRBD2. The trim removed 10 bases at V and 5 bases at J, leaving 4 bases unmatched. CDR1 and CDR2 (germline): ENHRY, SYGVKD. The CDR3 has 12 amino acids. Here the CDR3 DNA reads TGTGCCACCAGCGGGAGCGACAATGAGCAGTTCTTC. Translating it yields CATSGSDNEQFF.

The rearrangement uses TRBV11-3 and TRBJ2-5; D possibly corresponds to TRBD2 (5 bases). This CDR3 comprises 15 residues. Trimming shortened V by 1 base and J by 8 bases, and 17 bases separated the two germline ends. The germline V gene has CDR1 SGHNT and CDR2 YENEEA. CDR3 in DNA: TGTGCCAGCAGCTTAGCACCCGGGATTGGGGTAACCCAGTACTTC. It translates to CASSLAPGIGVTQYF.

The rearrangement joins TRBV18 to TRBJ1-5, with D tentatively TRBD1 (6 bases). Germline V gene data show CDR1 as KGHSH and CDR2 as LQKENI. V lost 1 base and J lost 4, with 14 bases in between. This CDR3 is built from 16 residues. CDR3 amino acids: CASSPLPGQGNQPQHF. The CDR3 bases are TGTGCCAGCTCACCACTTCCGGGACAAGGTAATCAGCCCCAGCATTTT.

The V gene is TRBV7-3, the J gene TRBJ2-5, with 8 bases matching TRBD2. The ends lost 8 bases at V and 7 bases at J; junction bases unmatched: 6. Germline V gene sequence: CDR1 SGHTA, CDR2 FQGTGA. The CDR3 covers 12 residues. Here the CDR3 reads CASREGRGTQYF. The CDR3 region has the DNA TGTGCCAGCCGGGAGGGGCGGGGGACCCAGTACTTC.

This clone has only one observation. The CDR3 nucleotides read TGTGCCAGCAGCACGTGGACAGGACCCAATCAGCCCCAGCATTTT. Residues: CASSTWTGPNQPQHF. The chain links TRBV7-2 to TRBJ1-5; 7 positions agree with TRBD1. Germline CDR1 reads SGHTA; CDR2 reads FQGNSA. Trimming cost V 5 bases and J 3 bases; bases outside gene matches: 7. The CDR3 has 15 residues.

The CDR3 DNA follows: TGTGCCAGCAGTTTGGGGACTAGCGGCAGGGCCCAGTACTTC. The encoded protein is CASSLGTSGRAQYF. The chain carries TRBV6-5 and TRBJ2-5, with 11 bases identical to TRBD2. Trimming cost V 4 bases and J 9 bases; bases outside gene matches: 7. Germline-derived CDR1 and CDR2 are MNHEY and SVGAGI. This CDR3 has 14 amino acids.

The chain couples TRBV2 to TRBJ1-1; TRBD1 matches 9 bases. Unmatched junction bases numbered 7, after V lost 5 bases and J lost 6 bases. CDR3 size: 14 residues. CDR1 is SNHLY, CDR2 FYNNEI, per germline. CDR3 sequence: CASSLGQGKPEAFF. As DNA, the CDR3 is TGTGCCAGCAGTCTAGGACAGGGGAAGCCTGAAGCTTTCTTT. Combining the CDR3 with reference TRBV2 and TRBJ1-1 gives the whole variable domain EPEVTQTPSHQVTQMGQEVILRCVPISNHLYFYWYRQILGQKVEFLVSFYNNEISEKSEIFDDQFSVERPDGSNFTLKIRSTKLEDSAMYFCASSLGQGKPEAFFGQGTRLTVV.

J is TRBJ1-4 and V is TRBV19; D is uncertain. CDR1 is LNHDA, CDR2 SQIVND, per germline (reference sequence). Trimming stripped 1 base from V and 7 bases from J, with 7 bases between. This CDR3 spans 13 amino acids. This chain's CDR3 is CASSIAIAEKLFF. The CDR3 coding sequence is TGTGCCAGTAGTATAGCCATAGCTGAAAAACTGTTTTTT. The whole variable domain, filled in from reference TRBV19 and TRBJ1-4, reads DGGITQSPKYLFRKEGQNVTLSCEQNLNHDAMYWYRQDPGQGLRLIYYSQIVNDFQKGDIAEGYSVSREKKESFPLTVTSAQKNPTAFYLCASSIAIAEKLFFGSGTQLSVL.

The rearrangement joins TRBV6-6 to TRBJ1-3; TRBD1 might be the D (6 bases). Germline V CDR1 and CDR2: MNHNY, SVGAGI (reference sequence). The V and J ends lost 7 bases and 4 bases respectively, with 14 bases between them. The CDR3 sequence is 14 residues long. CDR3 region: CASTLSGAGNTIYF. The CDR3 coding sequence is TGTGCCAGCACTCTTTCAGGGGCAGGAAACACCATATATTTT.

This chain links TRBV7-2 with TRBJ2-7, with D unresolved. Trimming took 5 bases from V and 10 from J, leaving 15 bases between them. The CDR3 is made up of 12 amino acids. Looked up from germline, CDR1 is SGHTA and CDR2 is FQGNSA. The chain's CDR3 is CASSATRLEQYF. DNA of the CDR3: TGTGCCAGCAGCGCCACTCGTTTAGAACAGTACTTC.

This chain joins TRBV28 and TRBJ2-7; 10 positions agree with TRBD2. The CDR3 loop spans 15 amino acids. V lost 6 bases, J lost 1 base, and 6 bases stayed unmatched. CDR1 is MDHEN, CDR2 SYDVKM, per germline. CDR3 sequence reads: CASRALAGESYEQYF. CDR3 sequence (DNA): TGTGCCAGCAGGGCGCTAGCGGGGGAGTCCTACGAGCAGTACTTC. Drawing the rest from reference TRBV28 and TRBJ2-7, the complete variable domain is DVKVTQSSRYLVKRTGEKVFLECVQDMDHENMFWYRQDPGLGLRLIYFSYDVKMKEKGDIPEGYSVSREKKERFSLILESASTNQTSMYLCASRALAGESYEQYFGPGTRLTVT.

The gene calls are TRBV6-5 and TRBJ2-1, with a possible D match to TRBD1 (6 bases). Trimming cost V 6 bases and J 6 bases, with 18 bases left between them. CDR1 is MNHEY and CDR2 is SVGAGI in the germline V gene. The CDR3 has 15 residues. CDR3 coding DNA: TGTGCCAGCAGAGTGGACAGCGATAGCCGCAATGAGCAGTTCTTC. Its protein product is CASRVDSDSRNEQFF.

This chain connects TRBV18 to TRBJ2-7; 9 bases map to TRBD1. This CDR3 has 16 amino acids. Trimming took 1 base from V and 1 from J; bases not matched to a gene: 5. Germline V gene data show CDR1 as KGHSH and CDR2 as LQKENI. The CDR3 DNA sequence: TGTGCCAGCTCACCACTTCCGACAGGGGGTTCCTACGAGCAGTACTTC. This sequence encodes CASSPLPTGGSYEQYF.

J is TRBJ1-2 and V is TRBV5-4; 7 positions agree with TRBD1. The ends lost 6 bases at V and 4 bases at J; junction bases unmatched: 21. CDR3 size: 18 residues. Germline-derived CDR1 and CDR2 are SGHNT and YYREEE (reference sequence). The CDR3 nucleotides read TGTGCCAGCACCAGAACGGGAGGGGGCGTCGAAGGAGTCTATGGCTACACCTTC. This encodes CASTRTGGGVEGVYGYTF.

CDR3 coding DNA: TGTGCCAGCAGTAATCCGGGACTGTCGAATCAGCCCCAGCATTTT. Translation: CASSNPGLSNQPQHF. J is TRBJ1-5 and V is TRBV6-5; the D gene is possibly TRBD1 (5 bases). The V gene lost 5 bases and the J gene lost 4 bases, with 15 bases spanning the gap. The germline CDR1 and CDR2 sequences are MNHEY and SVGAGI. The CDR3 totals 15 residues.

The V and J genes are TRBV10-2 and TRBJ1-5, with D possibly matching TRBD1 (5 bases). CDR3 length: 15 amino acids. Trimming cost V 7 bases and J 3 bases, with 16 bases left between them. Germline CDR1 WSHSY, CDR2 SAAADI. The DNA of the CDR3 is TGCGCCAGCAAAAAGGCGGGACGGTCCAATCAGCCCCAGCATTTT. It specifies CASKKAGRSNQPQHF.

J is TRBJ2-7 and V is TRBV28, with D perhaps matching TRBD1 (6 bases). The germline V and J ends were trimmed by 8 bases and 5 bases, with 19 bases remaining between them. CDR3 size: 14 residues. CDR1 is MDHEN and CDR2 is SYDVKM in the germline V gene. The CDR3 nucleotides are TGTGCCAGCCGGCCTTACAGGGACCTTCACGAGCAGTACTTC. Protein product: CASRPYRDLHEQYF.

This chain links TRBV9 with TRBJ1-3; perhaps TRBD1 as D (6 bases). Germline lookup yields CDR1 SGDLS and CDR2 YYNGEE. The length of the CDR3 is 15 residues. Between the trimmed V and J ends, which lost 2 bases and 2 bases, there was a span of 11 bases. CDR3 coding DNA: TGTGCCAGCAGCGTCACAGGGCGGACTGGAAACACCATATATTTT. It translates to CASSVTGRTGNTIYF.